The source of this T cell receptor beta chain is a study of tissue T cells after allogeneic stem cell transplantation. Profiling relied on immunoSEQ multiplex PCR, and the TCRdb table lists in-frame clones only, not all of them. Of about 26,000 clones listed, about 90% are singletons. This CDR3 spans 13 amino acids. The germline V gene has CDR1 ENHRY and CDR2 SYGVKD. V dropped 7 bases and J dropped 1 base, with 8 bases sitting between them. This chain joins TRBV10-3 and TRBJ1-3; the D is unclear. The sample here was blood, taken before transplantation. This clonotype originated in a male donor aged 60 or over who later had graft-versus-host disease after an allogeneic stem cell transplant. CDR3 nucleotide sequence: TGTGCCATCACCCCAGATTCTGGAAACACCATATATTTT. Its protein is CAITPDSGNTIYF.